This entry concerns a single T cell receptor (beta chain). Antigen: not known. This sample was taken from a study of cytomegalovirus exposure and HLA in healthy donors. Study-level points and caveats: When analyzed later, a missense DCLRE1C variant was found to be linked to TCR beta V- and J-gene trimming.

V lost 6 bases, J lost 4 bases, and 19 bases lay in between. The CDR3 has 15 residues. Germline assignment: CDR1 MDHEN and CDR2 SYDVKM. The PCR made use of 60 Vbeta and 13 Jbeta primers. Generated by immunoSEQ multiplex PCR, the TCRdb table keeps only in-frame clones and is missing some. The sample records roughly 160,000 clones, approximately 84% being singletons. V and J are TRBV28 and TRBJ2-7; no clear D. Sequenced input: PBMCs. The clonotype was recovered from a man in his thirties or forties in good health and CMV-seronegative. CDR3 nucleotide sequence: TGTGCCAGCAGCCCCGCCGAATTTGCGCGTTACGAGCAGTACTTC. It translates to CASSPAEFARYEQYF.